This passage covers 27 T cell receptor beta chains from one sample sequenced in a study of human T cells and chemical hapten exposure. Time point here: pre-sensitization, week 0. The sample's treatment: therapeutic diphenylcyclopropenone sensitization with weekly scalp DPC. TCRdb re-derived calls from the RACE reads in MiXCR, one entry per CDR3 protein. The sample lists tens of thousands of distinct CDR3 sequences, approximately 14% seen once, with about 4.9% in the top ten. The material was whole blood, obtained in connection with sensitization to the hapten diphenylcyclopropenone (DPC). The receptor set was obtained from a woman between 45 and 65 years old with alopecia areata. Some clones in this sample may be carry-over from other donors' samples.

This clonotype was detected ten times or more. This chain links TRBV20-1 with TRBJ2-2; 9 bases are shared with TRBD2. This CDR3 region has 15 residues. Germline V CDR1 and CDR2: DFQATT, SNEGSKA (reference sequence). V dropped 1 base and J dropped 4; count of bases not matched to a gene: 4. The CDR3 here is CSARVAGGPTGELFF. The DNA of the CDR3 is TGCAGTGCTAGAGTGGCGGGAGGGCCCACCGGGGAGCTGTTTTTT.

There are a few counts of this clonotype. V usage is TRBV4-1 and J usage is TRBJ2-6; D remains ambiguous. With 0 bases removed from V and 4 bases from J, the gap between germline ends came to 7 bases. The CDR3 runs 15 residues. Germline CDR1 and CDR2: MGHRA and YSYEKL. The CDR3 DNA reads as TGCGCCAGCAGCCAAGATACCCCAGGGGCCAACGTCCTGACTTTC. This gives the protein CASSQDTPGANVLTF.

The chain uses TRBV7-8 and TRBJ1-4, with TRBD1 identical over 8 bases. V shed 5 bases and J 2 bases; nucleotides not matched to a gene: 4. The CDR3 runs 15 residues. Germline V gene sequence: CDR1 SGHVS, CDR2 FQNEAQ. The CDR3 nucleotides are TGTGCCAGCAGCGGGGACAGGTGGACTAATGAAAAACTGTTTTTT. Its protein product is CASSGDRWTNEKLFF.

This clonotype was counted between two and nine times. The V call is TRBV23-1, the J call TRBJ2-2, with D perhaps given as TRBD1 or TRBD2 (5 bases each). TRBV23-1 is an open reading frame, and its role is uncertain. Trimming left V 0 bases short and J 5 bases short, with 31 bases between. The CDR3 runs to 22 residues. The CDR3 DNA reads TGCGCCAGCAGTCAATCCCCTCCCCTACGCCGGGACGCCCAACGATGGACCGGGGAGCTGTTTTTT. As protein: CASSQSPPLRRDAQRWTGELFF.

This clonotype turned up a few times. The J gene is TRBJ2-5, the V gene TRBV29-1; 11 nucleotides match TRBD1. The CDR3 extends over 13 amino acids. CDR1 is SQVTM and CDR2 is ANQGSEA in the germline V gene. J lost 4 bases, V lost 8 bases, and 6 bases had no gene match. The CDR3 reads CSYGQGARETQYF. The CDR3 DNA sequence: TGCAGCTACGGACAGGGGGCTAGAGAGACCCAGTACTTC.

This clonotype was recorded a few times. The V call is TRBV11-2, the J call TRBJ2-2; no clear D. The CDR3 has 15 residues. Germline CDR1 SGHAT, CDR2 FQNNGV. V was trimmed by 11 bases and J by 3 bases, leaving 19 bases between them. CDR3 residues: CACAVGPSDTGELFF. CDR3 nucleotides: TGTGCCTGTGCCGTTGGGCCTTCGGACACCGGGGAGCTGTTTTTT.

This clonotype has at least ten counts. V gene TRBV27 combines with J gene TRBJ2-4; D is possibly TRBD1 (7 bases). V shed 2 bases and J shed 1 base, with 12 bases lying between them. The germline V gene encodes CDR1 MNHEY and CDR2 SMNVEV (reference sequence). CDR3 size: 16 residues. CDR3 nucleotide sequence: TGTGCCAGCAGTTTAATGACAGGGAGGGCCAAAAACATTCAGTACTTC. Translation: CASSLMTGRAKNIQYF.

This clonotype was seen many times. J is TRBJ1-1 and V is TRBV12-3 or TRBV12-4, with D unclear. The V end lost 1 base, the J end lost 9 bases, and 12 bases lay between the germline ends. This CDR3 is built from 13 residues. Written as DNA, the CDR3 is TGTGCCAGCAGTTTAGGGTTCGGAAGGAAAGCTTTCTTT. Amino acids: CASSLGFGRKAFF.

This chain links TRBV11-2 with TRBJ2-1; perhaps TRBD2 as D (6 bases). Between the trimmed V and J ends, which lost 5 bases and 5 bases, there was a span of 19 bases. Germline V gene lookup returns CDR1 SGHAT and CDR2 FQNNGV. This CDR3 is 16 amino acids long. As DNA, the CDR3 is TGTGCCAGCAGCCGCTCGCGGGACTTAGGGAACAATGAGCAGTTCTTC. Protein product: CASSRSRDLGNNEQFF. The complete variable domain, with remaining parts taken from reference TRBV11-2 and TRBJ2-1, reads EAGVAQSPRYKIIEKRQSVAFWCNPISGHATLYWYQQILGQGPKLLIQFQNNGVVDDSQLPKDRFSAERLKGVDSTLKIQPAKLEDSAVYLCASSRSRDLGNNEQFFGPGTRLTVL.

The chain combines TRBV7-9 with TRBJ2-1; possibly TRBD1 for D (6 bases). This CDR3 region has 15 residues. The germline V gene encodes CDR1 SEHNR and CDR2 FQNEAQ (reference sequence). Trimming removed 2 bases at V and 4 bases at J, with 12 bases between. In DNA, the CDR3 is TGTGCCAGCAGCTTATCCGGGACATCTTACAATGAGCAGTTCTTC. It is translated as CASSLSGTSYNEQFF.

The J gene is TRBJ2-5, the V gene TRBV6-5, with D unclear. V was pared by 6 bases and J by 4 bases, with 15 bases between. CDR3 length: 14 amino acids. Germline CDR1 reads MNHEY; CDR2 reads SVGAGI. The DNA of the CDR3 is TGTGCCAGCAGGGGAAAGCGATTAGTAGAGACCCAGTACTTC. This gives the protein CASRGKRLVETQYF.

The V gene is TRBV7-9, the J gene TRBJ2-5; possibly TRBD2 for D (6 bases). Germline loops: CDR1 SEHNR, CDR2 FQNEAQ (reference sequence). CDR3 size: 14 residues. Trimming took off 2 bases at V and 2 bases at J, with 9 bases between the two ends. The CDR3 nucleotides read TGTGCCAGCAGCTTAAAGACTAGTCAAGAGACCCAGTACTTC. Its translation: CASSLKTSQETQYF.

This clonotype was seen at least ten times. No conserved phenylalanine or tryptophan ends this CDR3, so it is likely a read error. Because the CDR3's place on the DNA is in doubt, the DNA is left out and the CDR3 is given as listed by TCRdb. The chain carries TRBV6-5 and TRBJ1-2; no DNA check was done on the table's D call, TRBD1. Inclusive of both ends, the CDR3 amounts to 13 amino acids. Germline V gene lookup returns CDR1 MNHEY and CDR2 SVGAGI. The CDR3 protein is CASSYSDSSPRQY.

This clonotype appeared many times. The chain uses TRBV7-2 and TRBJ1-1, with D hard to call. This CDR3 has 12 amino acids. The germline CDR1 and CDR2 sequences are SGHTA and FQGNSA. V gave up 4 bases and J gave up 4 bases, with 7 bases separating them. The CDR3 sequence: CASSYEFTEAFF. As DNA, the CDR3 is TGTGCCAGCAGCTACGAGTTCACTGAAGCTTTCTTT.

In DNA, the CDR3 is TGCAGCGTTGCCCCGGGACTAGCGAGAGAGACCCAGTACTTC. Protein: CSVAPGLARETQYF. The chain uses TRBV29-1 and TRBJ2-5; 10 bases map to TRBD2. The CDR3 sequence is 14 residues long. V was pared by 4 bases and J by 4 bases, with 6 bases of the junction left unmatched. Germline loops: CDR1 SQVTM, CDR2 ANQGSEA.

The V gene is TRBV15, the J gene TRBJ2-3; possibly TRBD1 for D (6 bases). This CDR3 is built from 14 residues. Germline-derived CDR1 and CDR2 are LNHNV and YYDKDF (reference sequence). V was pared by 3 bases and J by 1 base, with 8 bases between. CDR3 protein: CATSSKGGTDTQYF. In nucleotides, the CDR3 is TGTGCCACCAGCAGTAAGGGGGGCACAGATACGCAGTATTTT.

This chain uses TRBV5-1 with TRBJ2-7; D uncertain. Trimming left V 4 bases short and J 3 bases short, with 17 bases between. Germline V gene sequence: CDR1 SGHRS, CDR2 YFSETQ. The length of the CDR3 is 15 residues. CDR3 region: CASSPVYGTSYEQYF. CDR3 nucleotide sequence: TGCGCCAGCAGCCCTGTCTACGGAACGAGCTACGAGCAGTACTTC.

This clonotype was observed at least ten times. The V call is TRBV20-1, the J call TRBJ1-1, with 8 bases aligning to TRBD1. Germline loops: CDR1 DFQATT, CDR2 SNEGSKA (reference sequence). J lost 4 bases, V lost 2 bases, and 9 bases had no gene match. The CDR3 consists of 15 residues. The chain's CDR3 is CSARKIAGGGTEAFF. The DNA of the CDR3 is TGCAGTGCTAGAAAGATTGCAGGGGGCGGCACTGAAGCTTTCTTT.

This clonotype has only a few counts. The chain joins TRBV18 to TRBJ1-1; D gene ambiguous. There are 14 residues in the CDR3. The V end was cut by 1 base, the J end by 2 bases, with 8 bases between. CDR1 and CDR2 (germline): KGHSH, LQKENI. The CDR3 spells CASSPRRENTEAFF. CDR3 in DNA: TGTGCCAGCTCACCACGAAGGGAAAACACTGAAGCTTTCTTT. The whole variable domain, remainder taken from reference TRBV18 and TRBJ1-1, is NAGVMQNPRHLVRRRGQEARLRCSPMKGHSHVYWYRQLPEEGLKFMVYLQKENIIDESGMPKERFSAEFPKEGPSILRIQQVVRGDSAAYFCASSPRRENTEAFFGQGTRLTVV.

The table lists this clonotype with many counts. The chain carries TRBV9 and TRBJ2-3; D is unclear. The V end was cut by 0 bases, the J end by 6 bases, with 14 bases between. CDR1 SGDLS and CDR2 YYNGEE come from the germline V gene. CDR3 size: 15 residues. CDR3 sequence: CASSVEGRSSDTQYF. As DNA, the CDR3 is TGTGCCAGCAGCGTAGAGGGCAGGTCATCCGATACGCAGTATTTT. The variable domain in full, completed from reference TRBV9 and TRBJ2-3, reads DSGVTQTPKHLITATGQRVTLRCSPRSGDLSVYWYQQSLDQGLQFLIQYYNGEERAKGNILERFSAQQFPDLHSELNLSSLELGDSALYFCASSVEGRSSDTQYFGPGTRLTVL.

This clonotype was found a few times. The junction departs from germline at one end; a sequencing error may be responsible. The gene calls are TRBV9 and TRBJ2-1, with 13 positions matching TRBD2. There are 11 residues in the CDR3. The germline V gene encodes CDR1 SGDLS and CDR2 YYNGEE. In nucleotides, the CDR3 is TGTGCCAGCAGCGGGACTAGCGGGAGACTCTTC. This gives the protein CASSGTSGRLF.

The genes are TRBV7-2 and TRBJ2-3; 7 bases agree with TRBD1. The CDR3 is made up of 16 amino acids. V dropped 3 bases and J dropped 2; count of bases not matched to a gene: 8. CDR1 and CDR2 from the germline V gene are SGHTA and FQGNSA. CDR3: CASSFQQGMITDTQYF. The CDR3 DNA is TGTGCCAGCAGCTTCCAACAGGGGATGATCACAGATACGCAGTATTTT.

This clonotype was seen at least ten times. The V and J genes are TRBV6-1 and TRBJ1-5; D gene uncertain. This CDR3 has 13 amino acids. Germline CDR1 reads MNHNS; CDR2 reads SASEGT. V lost 7 bases to trimming and J lost 6 bases, with 13 bases between them. The CDR3 region is CASNFENPQPQHF. The CDR3 DNA follows: TGTGCCAGCAACTTTGAGAACCCTCAGCCCCAGCATTTT.

This clonotype was detected a few times. This chain's CDR3 is CSASAGGTDTQYF. DNA for the CDR3: TGCAGTGCTTCAGCGGGAGGTACAGATACGCAGTATTTT. The V call is TRBV20-1, the J call TRBJ2-3; 9 bases are a match to TRBD2. With 5 bases clipped from V and 3 bases from J, the junction kept 3 bases outside the gene matches. Germline V gene lookup returns CDR1 DFQATT and CDR2 SNEGSKA (reference sequence). This CDR3 contains 13 residues.

This clonotype was detected many times. J is TRBJ2-1 and V is TRBV7-9; 12 bases are a match to TRBD2. Trimming removed 2 bases from V and 8 bases from J; junction bases left unmatched: 7. The CDR3 totals 16 residues. CDR1 and CDR2 from the germline V gene are SEHNR and FQNEAQ (reference sequence). This chain's CDR3 is CASSLFLAGGADEQFF. The CDR3, as DNA: TGTGCCAGCAGCTTATTCCTAGCGGGAGGGGCCGATGAGCAGTTCTTC.

This clonotype was seen repeatedly, ten times or more. The DNA for the CDR3 is TGTGCCAGCAGCACGCTCGGTGGGTACGAGCAGTACTTC. Protein: CASSTLGGYEQYF. This rearrangement joins TRBV7-2 to TRBJ2-7; D not certain. Germline loops: CDR1 SGHTA, CDR2 FQGNSA. CDR3 length: 13 residues. Trimming took 5 bases from V and 4 from J, leaving 12 bases between them.

The chain couples TRBV6-1 to TRBJ2-7, with unresolved D. Germline V gene sequence: CDR1 MNHNS, CDR2 SASEGT. The CDR3 consists of 18 residues. V was pared by 5 bases and J by 3 bases, with 26 bases between. This CDR3 reads CASSRRSAAVDSSYEQYF. The CDR3 bases are TGTGCCAGCAGTAGAAGGTCGGCGGCCGTCGATTCTAGCTACGAGCAGTACTTC.